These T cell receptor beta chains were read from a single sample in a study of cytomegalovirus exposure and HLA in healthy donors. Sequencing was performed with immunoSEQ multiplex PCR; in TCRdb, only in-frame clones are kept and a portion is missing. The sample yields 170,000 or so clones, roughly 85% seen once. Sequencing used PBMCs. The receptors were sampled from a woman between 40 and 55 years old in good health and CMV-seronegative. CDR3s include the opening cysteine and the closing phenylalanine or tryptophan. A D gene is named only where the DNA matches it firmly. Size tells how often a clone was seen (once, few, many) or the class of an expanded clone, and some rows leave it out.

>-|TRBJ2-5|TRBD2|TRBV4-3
CASSLGLAQETQYF
TGCGCCAGCAGCCTCGGACTAGCCCAAGAGACCCAGTACTTC
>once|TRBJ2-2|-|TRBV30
CAWSAWGVTGELFF
TGTGCCTGGAGTGCGTGGGGGGTCACCGGGGAGCTGTTTTTT
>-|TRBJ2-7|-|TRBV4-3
CASSQDRGGAYEQYF
TGCGCCAGCAGCCAAGATCGTGGAGGGGCCTACGAGCAGTACTTC
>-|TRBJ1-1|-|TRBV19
CASSVGQTVATEAFF
TGTGCCAGTAGTGTCGGACAGACGGTGGCCACTGAAGCTTTCTTT
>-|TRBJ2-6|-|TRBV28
CASSLLTGSAGANVLTF
TGTGCCAGCAGTTTGCTTACAGGGAGCGCTGGGGCCAACGTCCTGACTTTC
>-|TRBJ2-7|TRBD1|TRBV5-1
CASSIRDRSYEQYF
TGCGCCAGCAGCATCCGGGACAGATCCTACGAGCAGTACTTC
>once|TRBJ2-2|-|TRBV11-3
CASSLVQRRTGELFF
TGTGCCAGCAGCTTAGTACAAAGGAGGACCGGGGAGCTGTTTTTT
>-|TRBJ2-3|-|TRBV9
CASSVGASGTDTQYF
TGTGCCAGCAGCGTAGGGGCTAGCGGCACAGATACGCAGTATTTT
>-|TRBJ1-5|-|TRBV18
CASSPNGGSGSNQPQHF
TGTGCCAGCTCACCGAACGGGGGGAGCGGGAGCAATCAGCCCCAGCATTTT
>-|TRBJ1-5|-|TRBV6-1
CASSVRLGNQPQHF
TGTGCCAGCAGTGTCAGACTAGGCAATCAGCCCCAGCATTTT